This entry concerns a single T cell receptor beta chain. Its specificity is unknown. The CDR3 is 16 amino acids. Germline CDR1 and CDR2: PRHDT and FYEKMQ (reference sequence). V shed 3 bases and J 11 bases; nucleotides not matched to a gene: 14. The data originate from a study of a mutant IDH1 vaccine in newly diagnosed glioma. Study-level information: Vaccination followed radiotherapy alone by 4-6 weeks, or accompanied temozolomide cycles.

The sample's time point: week 35, safety follow-up. Each dose of the vaccine consisted of 300 ug of mutant IDH1 20-mer peptide, with topical imiquimod. The protocol was immunoSEQ multiplex PCR, while the TCRdb copy is restricted to in-frame clones and leaves out a portion. The profile shows over 45,000 clones, about three quarters of them singletons. The TCR originated in a man in his forties with glioma. This sample comprised PBMCs, obtained from a glioma patient whose treatment included an IDH1 peptide vaccine. This chain uses TRBV13 with TRBJ2-3; TRBD2 matches at 10 bases. DNA for the CDR3: TGTGCCAGCAGCTTGGTAGGACTGACTAGCGGGTTGGTGCAGTATTTT. It codes for CASSLVGLTSGLVQYF. Full variable domain (outside the CDR3, taken from reference TRBV13 and TRBJ2-3): AAGVIQSPRHLIKEKRETATLKCYPIPRHDTVYWYQQGPGQDPQFLISFYEKMQSDKGSIPDRFSAQQFSDYHSELNMSSLELGDSALYFCASSLVGLTSGLVQYFGPGTRLTVL.